These T cell receptor beta chains were read from a single sample in a study of OX40 agonist ivuxolimab in advanced cancers. The method was immunoSEQ multiplex PCR; TCRdb's version includes in-frame clones alone and lacks a portion of them. The table includes 75,000 to 90,000 clones, more than 85% detected once. This specimen consisted of CD4+ or CD8+ T cells sorted from blood, obtained in a trial of the OX40 agonist ivuxolimab. Receptors originate from an adult with an advanced solid tumor such as melanoma, head and neck, liver or kidney cancer. Both conserved end residues are trimmed from each CDR3.

>TRBV28|TRBJ1-5|13
ASSLAGTANQPQH
>TRBV9|TRBJ2-7|11
ASSVARLGEQY
>TRBV18|TRBJ1-2|12
ASSPSTGDYGYT
>TRBV25-1|TRBJ2-1|12
ASSSGIVYNEQF
>TRBV21-1|TRBJ2-5|14
ASSKEVTSGTETQY
>TRBV5-1|TRBJ2-5|9
ASALQETQY
>TRBV19|TRBJ2-4|13
ASSIPGQFKNIQY
>TRBV5-6|TRBJ2-3|11
STGEGRTDTQY
>TRBV2|TRBJ2-7|10
ASSARPYEQY
>TRBV6-1|TRBJ1-2|10
ASSIYPYGYT
>TRBV2|TRBJ2-2|12
ASTPLWNTGELF
>TRBV4-1|TRBJ1-1|13
ASSPSDRWNTEAF
>TRBV5-4|TRBJ2-7|13
ASSLGVGLIYEQY
>TRBV9|TRBJ2-3|13
ASSEWEFPSDTQY
>TRBV5-4|TRBJ1-1|15
ASSQERGTTGDTEAF
>TRBV7-9|TRBJ2-1|10
ASSGQGGEQF
>TRBV14|TRBJ2-1|11
ASSPGTPNVQF
>TRBV13|TRBJ1-1|13
ASSLAEGMNTEAF
>TRBV7-2|TRBJ2-2|11
ASSFGLIGELF
>TRBV18|TRBJ1-5|14
ASSPLGTGGNQPQH
>TRBV19|TRBJ2-3|13
ASSIQGFSTDTQY
>TRBV11-3|TRBJ2-3|12
ASSFGGPTDTQY
>TRBV6-5|TRBJ1-5|11
ASSGGPQRPQH
>TRBV7-9|TRBJ2-1|11
ASSLEMSNEQF
>TRBV4-1|TRBJ1-5|12
ASSVGTANQPQH
>TRBV5-1|TRBJ2-1|14
ASSLAPELRNNEQF
>TRBV6-6|TRBJ2-7|11
ASSYTATYEQY
>TRBV30|TRBJ2-7|11
AWSRDRVGEQY
>TRBV7-8|TRBJ1-1|13
ASSLRQDLNTEAF
>TRBV7-2|TRBJ2-1|13
ASSSPTGANNEQF
>TRBV18|TRBJ1-1|11
ASSPPVNTEAF
>TRBV30|TRBJ1-2|11
AWGREPGYGYT
>TRBV27|TRBJ1-5|13
ASSLLGQGDQPQH
>TRBV28|TRBJ1-1|9
ASRTVVEAF
>TRBV18|TRBJ2-5|13
ASSPRELAGETQY
>TRBV19|TRBJ2-7|12
ASKPGLAFYEQY
>TRBV7-9|TRBJ2-3|16
ASSSGQGSLSATATQY
>TRBV4-2|TRBJ2-2|12
ASSQEGGTGELF
>TRBV2|TRBJ1-4|15
ASRAGVPIATNEKLF
>TRBV6-1|TRBJ1-1|12
ASSPRGGNTEAF
>TRBV5-1|TRBJ2-7|12
ASRPTGGNPEQY
>TRBV28|TRBJ2-7|11
ASSFYGSYEQY
>TRBV14|TRBJ2-6|14
ASSQVAGSGANVLT
>TRBV4-1|TRBJ1-2|11
ASSQAQGTGYT
>TRBV12-5|TRBJ2-7|15
ASGQSPGAGGIYEQY
>TRBV18|TRBJ2-3|13
ASSLIRGGADTQY
>TRBV18|TRBJ2-3|13
ASSPPTGGGDTQY
>TRBV28|TRBJ1-4|12
ASKNGGLGEKLF
>TRBV25-1|TRBJ1-2|11
ASRTGGANGYT
>TRBV7-8|TRBJ1-4|17
ASSLARPGFHSTNEKLF
>TRBV28|TRBJ1-4|13
ASSPHTPGDEKLF
>TRBV13|TRBJ1-1|13
ASSQRQGLNTEAF
>TRBV28|TRBJ2-5|11
ASSVRVGETQY
>TRBV6-5|TRBJ1-1|11
ASRTGLNTEAF
>TRBV6-9|TRBJ2-6|12
ASNFAAGANVLT
>TRBV19|TRBJ1-1|11
ASSLLSNTEAF
>TRBV5-6|TRBJ1-3|11
ASSLAGGNTIY
>TRBV14|TRBJ2-3|16
ASSQDRGLAGARDTQY
>TRBV7-8|TRBJ2-7|10
ASSSGPSEQY